Listed below are T cell receptor beta chains from one sample, sequenced in a study of T-cell reconstitution after alpha-beta-depleted transplantation in children. A single record per CDR3 protein comes from TCRdb applying MiXCR to the PCR reads. The sample holds hundreds of thousands of distinct CDR3 sequences, around 14% seen once. The material was PBMCs, obtained before TCRalphabeta/CD19-depleted stem cell transplant. The origin of the receptors is a girl aged 2 to 10 with congenital amegakaryocytic thrombocytopenia, due to receive a stem cell transplant. CDR3s include the opening cysteine and the closing phenylalanine or tryptophan. Fields, in order: V gene, J gene, CDR3 length, CDR3 protein.

V: TRBV5-1
J: TRBJ1-1
length: 12
CDR3: CASSLPLGEAFF

V: TRBV5-5
J: TRBJ2-1
length: 15
CDR3: CASSPWVADYNEQFF

V: TRBV28
J: TRBJ2-1
length: 12
CDR3: CASAWSYNEQFF

V: TRBV11-2
J: TRBJ2-1
length: 12
CDR3: CASSLGTGVLFF

V: TRBV5-1
J: TRBJ2-7
length: 17
CDR3: CASSSTNSGRDPFGQYF

V: TRBV10-3
J: TRBJ2-3
length: 15
CDR3: CAISDHHLATDTQYF

V: TRBV27
J: TRBJ1-1
length: 15
CDR3: CASSLSPGGGTEAFF

V: TRBV5-1
J: TRBJ1-1
length: 15
CDR3: CASSLLYRSNTEAFF

V: TRBV30
J: TRBJ2-3
length: 13
CDR3: CAWRGGATDTQYF

V: TRBV5-1
J: TRBJ2-2
length: 14
CDR3: CASSFRDPTGELFF

V: TRBV5-1
J: TRBJ2-2
length: 15
CDR3: CASSARTSNTGELFF

V: TRBV7-9
J: TRBJ2-7
length: 13
CDR3: CASSSGAVTEQYF

V: TRBV21-1
J: TRBJ1-2
length: 14
CDR3: CASSKRTESYGYTF

V: TRBV20-1
J: TRBJ2-1
length: 15
CDR3: CSARDLAGDFNEQFF

V: TRBV5-1
J: TRBJ2-3
length: 15
CDR3: CASSPGLSITDTQYF

V: TRBV29-1
J: TRBJ1-1
length: 12
CDR3: CSVVIIGTEAFF

V: TRBV20-1
J: TRBJ2-7
length: 15
CDR3: CSALPGDEFSYEQYF

V: TRBV12-3/TRBV12-4
J: TRBJ1-6
length: 14
CDR3: CASSQGQTNSPLHF

V: TRBV5-1
J: TRBJ1-1
length: 14
CDR3: CASGRGEANTEAFF

V: TRBV5-1
J: TRBJ2-7
length: 13
CDR3: CASSPSQFYEQYF

V: TRBV12-3/TRBV12-4
J: TRBJ2-1
length: 12
CDR3: CASSPPGNEQFF

V: TRBV12-3/TRBV12-4
J: TRBJ1-1
length: 12
CDR3: CASSLVVPEAFF

V: TRBV6-2/TRBV6-3
J: TRBJ1-2
length: 11
CDR3: CASRLFYGYTF

V: TRBV20-1
J: TRBJ1-2
length: 15
CDR3: CSARDISALNYGYTF

V: TRBV18
J: TRBJ1-4
length: 16
CDR3: CASSPSGGSYVEKLFF

V: TRBV20-1
J: TRBJ2-2
length: 14
CDR3: CSASAGGPGGELFF

V: TRBV7-2
J: TRBJ2-3
length: 12
CDR3: CASSLIRDTQYF

V: TRBV5-1
J: TRBJ2-1
length: 14
CDR3: CASAQADHYNEQFF

V: TRBV7-9
J: TRBJ1-1
length: 14
CDR3: CASSLSPGDTEAFF

V: TRBV5-1
J: TRBJ2-1
length: 13
CDR3: CASSLNRANEQFF

V: TRBV6-5
J: TRBJ2-1
length: 24
CDR3: CASSRSVLAGVPGSLRASYNEQFF

V: TRBV20-1
J: TRBJ2-7
length: 13
CDR3: CSGWAGEFNEQYF

V: TRBV7-2
J: TRBJ2-7
length: 17
CDR3: CASSPRARQNRLYEQYF

V: TRBV18
J: TRBJ2-3
length: 16
CDR3: CASSRPLAGVTDTQYF

V: TRBV7-2
J: TRBJ1-5
length: 14
CDR3: CASSLLRGGQPQHF

V: TRBV5-1
J: TRBJ2-1
length: 19
CDR3: CASSLGLAGGSSSYNEQFF

V: TRBV20-1
J: TRBJ1-1
length: 11
CDR3: CSAERGVEAFF

V: TRBV20-1
J: TRBJ2-1
length: 15
CDR3: CSARIGASSYNEQFF

V: TRBV5-1
J: TRBJ1-4
length: 17
CDR3: CASSFRPRLATNEKLFF